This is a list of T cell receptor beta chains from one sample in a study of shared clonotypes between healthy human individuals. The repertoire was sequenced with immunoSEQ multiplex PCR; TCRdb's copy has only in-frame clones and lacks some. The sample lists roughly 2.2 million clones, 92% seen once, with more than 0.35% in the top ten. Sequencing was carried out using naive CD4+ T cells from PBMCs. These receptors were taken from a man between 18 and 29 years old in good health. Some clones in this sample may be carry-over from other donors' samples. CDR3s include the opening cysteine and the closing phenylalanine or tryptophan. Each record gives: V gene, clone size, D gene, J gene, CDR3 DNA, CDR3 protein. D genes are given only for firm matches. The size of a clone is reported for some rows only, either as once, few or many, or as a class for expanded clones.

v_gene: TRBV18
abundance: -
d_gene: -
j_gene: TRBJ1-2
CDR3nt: TGTGCCAGCTCACCACCGGGCAGGGAGAGAGTCGGCTACACCTTC
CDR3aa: CASSPPGRERVGYTF

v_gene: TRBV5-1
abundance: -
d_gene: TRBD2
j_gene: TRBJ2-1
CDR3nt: TGCGCCAGCAGCCCGGTTCCCCCGGCTAGCGGGACCAATGAGCAGTTCTTC
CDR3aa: CASSPVPPASGTNEQFF

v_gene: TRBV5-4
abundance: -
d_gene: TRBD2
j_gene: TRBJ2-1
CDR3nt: TGTGCCAGCCGAGAGCCCGGCGGGAGGTCGGAGCAGTTCTTC
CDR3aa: CASREPGGRSEQFF

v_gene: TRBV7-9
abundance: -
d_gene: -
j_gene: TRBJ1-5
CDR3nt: TGTGCCAGCAGCCCCTTCAGGGGCGATCAGCCCCAGCATTTT
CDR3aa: CASSPFRGDQPQHF

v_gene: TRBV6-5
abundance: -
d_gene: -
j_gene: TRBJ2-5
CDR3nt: TGTGCCAGCAGTTACTTGGTGGGAGAGACCCAGTACTTC
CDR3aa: CASSYLVGETQYF

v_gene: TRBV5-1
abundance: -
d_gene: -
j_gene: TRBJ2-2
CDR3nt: TGCGCCAGCGCAGGGGCGGCGAACACCGGGGAGCTGTTTTTT
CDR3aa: CASAGAANTGELFF

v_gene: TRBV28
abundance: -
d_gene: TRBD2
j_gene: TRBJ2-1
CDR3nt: TGTGCCAGCAGTGGCGGGGGGAAGGCAGGGCGAACTGAGCAGTTCTTC
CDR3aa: CASSGGGKAGRTEQFF

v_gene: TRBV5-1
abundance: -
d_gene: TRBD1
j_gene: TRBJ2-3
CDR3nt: TGCGCCAGCAGCTTCCGACAGGGGTCAGATACGCAGTATTTT
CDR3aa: CASSFRQGSDTQYF

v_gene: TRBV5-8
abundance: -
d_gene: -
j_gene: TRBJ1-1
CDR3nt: TGTGCCAGCACGCGGAGTATGAACACTGAAGCTTTCTTT
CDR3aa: CASTRSMNTEAFF

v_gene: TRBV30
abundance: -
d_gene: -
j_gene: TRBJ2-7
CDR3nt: TGTGCCTGGAGCCCCGACAGAGACTACGAGCAGTACTTC
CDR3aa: CAWSPDRDYEQYF

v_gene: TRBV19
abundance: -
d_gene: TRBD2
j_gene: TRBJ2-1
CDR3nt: TGTGCCAGTAGTCTTCACCGACTAGCGGGGCAGTACAATGAGCAGTTCTTC
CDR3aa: CASSLHRLAGQYNEQFF

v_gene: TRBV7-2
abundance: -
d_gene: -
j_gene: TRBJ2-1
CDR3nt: TGTGCCAGCAGCCTGCGAGGTGACAATGAGCAGTTCTTC
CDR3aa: CASSLRGDNEQFF

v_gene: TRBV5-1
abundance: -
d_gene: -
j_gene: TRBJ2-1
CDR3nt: TGCGTCACGTCTACACAAACCAATACTGAGCAGTTCTTC
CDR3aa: CVTSTQTNTEQFF

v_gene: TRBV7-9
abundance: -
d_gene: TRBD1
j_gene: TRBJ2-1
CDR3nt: TGTGCCAGCAGCAACGGACAGGGGGTTTCAACGGGGTACAATGAGCAGTTCTTC
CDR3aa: CASSNGQGVSTGYNEQFF

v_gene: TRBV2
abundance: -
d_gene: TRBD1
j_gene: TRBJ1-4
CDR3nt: TGTGCCAGCGGACCGACAGGGTTCGGCCAAGAAAAACTGTTTTTT
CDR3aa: CASGPTGFGQEKLFF

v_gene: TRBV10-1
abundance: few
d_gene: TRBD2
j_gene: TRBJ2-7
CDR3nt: TGCGCCAGCAGTGAGTCGGTAGCGGGCGCCTCCTACGAGCAGTACTTC
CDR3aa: CASSESVAGASYEQYF

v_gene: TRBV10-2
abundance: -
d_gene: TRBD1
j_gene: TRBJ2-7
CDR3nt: TGCGCCAGCAAATGGGACAGGGGGCCCTACGAGCAGTACTTC
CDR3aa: CASKWDRGPYEQYF

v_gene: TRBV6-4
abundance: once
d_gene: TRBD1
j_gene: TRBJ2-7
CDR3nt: TGTGCCAGCAGTGAGGCAGGGGGCAGCTCCTACGAGCAGTACTTC
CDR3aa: CASSEAGGSSYEQYF

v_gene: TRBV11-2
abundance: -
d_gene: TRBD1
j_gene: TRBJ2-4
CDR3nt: TGTGCCAGCAGCCCGGACAGGTGGGGGAACATTCAGTACTTC
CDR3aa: CASSPDRWGNIQYF

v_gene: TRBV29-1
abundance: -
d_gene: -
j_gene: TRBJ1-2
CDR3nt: TGCAGCGTCGAAAACGACGTGCGTTCAGGCTACACCTTC
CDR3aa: CSVENDVRSGYTF

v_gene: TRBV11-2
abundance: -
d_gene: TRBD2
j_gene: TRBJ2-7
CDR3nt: TGTGCCAGCAGCTTAAGTGCGGCTAGCGGTACCCTTACCTCCTACGAGCAGTACTTC
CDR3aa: CASSLSAASGTLTSYEQYF

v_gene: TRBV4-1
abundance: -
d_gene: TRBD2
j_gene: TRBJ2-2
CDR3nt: TGCGCCAGCAGCCCACTAGGACTAGCGGGGGGGAACACCGGGGAGCTGTTTTTT
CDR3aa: CASSPLGLAGGNTGELFF

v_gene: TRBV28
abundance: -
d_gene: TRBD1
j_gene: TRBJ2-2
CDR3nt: TGTGCCAGCAGCGACAGGGGACGAAACACCGGGGAGCTGTTTTTT
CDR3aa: CASSDRGRNTGELFF

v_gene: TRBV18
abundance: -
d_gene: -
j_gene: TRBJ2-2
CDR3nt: TGTGCCGGCTCAAGAGGAAACACCGGGGAGCTGTTTTTT
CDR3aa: CAGSRGNTGELFF

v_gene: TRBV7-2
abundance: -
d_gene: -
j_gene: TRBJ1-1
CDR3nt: TGTGCCAGCAGCCCCTCCCCGGGTCGGACTGAAGCTTTCTTT
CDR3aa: CASSPSPGRTEAFF

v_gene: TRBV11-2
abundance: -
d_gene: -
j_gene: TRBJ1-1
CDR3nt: TGTGCCAGCAGCTTAGGGGGAGGGCCGGGCTCGGAAGCTTTCTTT
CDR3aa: CASSLGGGPGSEAFF

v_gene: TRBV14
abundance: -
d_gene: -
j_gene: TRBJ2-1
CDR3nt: TGTGCCAGCAGCCAAGAACGGCTGACTGGCGCCAATGAGCAGTTCTTC
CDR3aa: CASSQERLTGANEQFF

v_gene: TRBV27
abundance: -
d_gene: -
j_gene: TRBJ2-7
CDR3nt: TGTGCCAGCAGTTTGTTCAGCTCCTACGAGCAGTACTTC
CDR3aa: CASSLFSSYEQYF

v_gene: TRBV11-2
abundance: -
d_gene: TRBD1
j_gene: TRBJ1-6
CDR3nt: TGTGCCGGGGACAGGGCTAATCGAGATAATTCACCCCTCCACTTT
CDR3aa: CAGDRANRDNSPLHF

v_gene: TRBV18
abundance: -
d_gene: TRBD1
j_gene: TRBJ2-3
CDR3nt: TGTGCCAGCTCACCATTGACAGGGACCACAGATACGCAGTATTTT
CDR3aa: CASSPLTGTTDTQYF

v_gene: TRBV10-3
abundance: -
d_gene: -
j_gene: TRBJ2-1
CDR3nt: TGTGCCATCCGACTGGAGAGCTCCTACAATGAGCAGTTCTTC
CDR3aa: CAIRLESSYNEQFF

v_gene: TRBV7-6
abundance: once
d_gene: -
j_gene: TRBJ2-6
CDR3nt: TGTGCCAGCAGCTTGGCGGCAGGTGGGGCCAACGTCCTGACTTTC
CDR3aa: CASSLAAGGANVLTF

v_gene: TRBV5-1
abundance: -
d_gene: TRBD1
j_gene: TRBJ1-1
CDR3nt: TGCGCCAGCAGCTATACCGCCGGGACAGGGAACACTGAAGCTTTCTTT
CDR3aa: CASSYTAGTGNTEAFF

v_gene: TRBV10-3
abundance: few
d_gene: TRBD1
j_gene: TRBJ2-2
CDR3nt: TGTGCCATCGGGACAGGGAACACCGGGGAGCTGTTTTTT
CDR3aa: CAIGTGNTGELFF

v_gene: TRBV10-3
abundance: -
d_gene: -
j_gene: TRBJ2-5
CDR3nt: TGTGCCATCAGTGGCCCCGGACTGGTACAAGAGACCCAGTACTTC
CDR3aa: CAISGPGLVQETQYF

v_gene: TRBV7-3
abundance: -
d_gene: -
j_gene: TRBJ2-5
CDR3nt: TGTGCCAGCAGCTTAGTTGGACACCGCCAAGAGACCCAGTACTTC
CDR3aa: CASSLVGHRQETQYF

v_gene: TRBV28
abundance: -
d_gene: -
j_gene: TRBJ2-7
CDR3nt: TGTGCCAGCAGTAGCTTCACCCTTGAGCAGTACTTC
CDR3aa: CASSSFTLEQYF